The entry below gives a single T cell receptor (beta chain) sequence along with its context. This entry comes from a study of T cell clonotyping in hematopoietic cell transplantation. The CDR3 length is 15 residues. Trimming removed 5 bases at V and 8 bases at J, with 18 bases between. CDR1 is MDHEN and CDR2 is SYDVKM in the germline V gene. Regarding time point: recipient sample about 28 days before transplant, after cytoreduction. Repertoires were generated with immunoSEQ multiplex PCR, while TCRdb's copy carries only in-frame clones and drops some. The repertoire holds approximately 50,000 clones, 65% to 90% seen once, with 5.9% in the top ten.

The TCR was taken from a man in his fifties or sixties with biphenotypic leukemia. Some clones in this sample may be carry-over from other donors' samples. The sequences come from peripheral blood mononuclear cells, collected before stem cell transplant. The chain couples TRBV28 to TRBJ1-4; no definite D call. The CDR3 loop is CASSLTDREHEKLFF. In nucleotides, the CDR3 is TGTGCCAGCAGTCTGACGGATAGGGAGCACGAAAAACTGTTTTTT.